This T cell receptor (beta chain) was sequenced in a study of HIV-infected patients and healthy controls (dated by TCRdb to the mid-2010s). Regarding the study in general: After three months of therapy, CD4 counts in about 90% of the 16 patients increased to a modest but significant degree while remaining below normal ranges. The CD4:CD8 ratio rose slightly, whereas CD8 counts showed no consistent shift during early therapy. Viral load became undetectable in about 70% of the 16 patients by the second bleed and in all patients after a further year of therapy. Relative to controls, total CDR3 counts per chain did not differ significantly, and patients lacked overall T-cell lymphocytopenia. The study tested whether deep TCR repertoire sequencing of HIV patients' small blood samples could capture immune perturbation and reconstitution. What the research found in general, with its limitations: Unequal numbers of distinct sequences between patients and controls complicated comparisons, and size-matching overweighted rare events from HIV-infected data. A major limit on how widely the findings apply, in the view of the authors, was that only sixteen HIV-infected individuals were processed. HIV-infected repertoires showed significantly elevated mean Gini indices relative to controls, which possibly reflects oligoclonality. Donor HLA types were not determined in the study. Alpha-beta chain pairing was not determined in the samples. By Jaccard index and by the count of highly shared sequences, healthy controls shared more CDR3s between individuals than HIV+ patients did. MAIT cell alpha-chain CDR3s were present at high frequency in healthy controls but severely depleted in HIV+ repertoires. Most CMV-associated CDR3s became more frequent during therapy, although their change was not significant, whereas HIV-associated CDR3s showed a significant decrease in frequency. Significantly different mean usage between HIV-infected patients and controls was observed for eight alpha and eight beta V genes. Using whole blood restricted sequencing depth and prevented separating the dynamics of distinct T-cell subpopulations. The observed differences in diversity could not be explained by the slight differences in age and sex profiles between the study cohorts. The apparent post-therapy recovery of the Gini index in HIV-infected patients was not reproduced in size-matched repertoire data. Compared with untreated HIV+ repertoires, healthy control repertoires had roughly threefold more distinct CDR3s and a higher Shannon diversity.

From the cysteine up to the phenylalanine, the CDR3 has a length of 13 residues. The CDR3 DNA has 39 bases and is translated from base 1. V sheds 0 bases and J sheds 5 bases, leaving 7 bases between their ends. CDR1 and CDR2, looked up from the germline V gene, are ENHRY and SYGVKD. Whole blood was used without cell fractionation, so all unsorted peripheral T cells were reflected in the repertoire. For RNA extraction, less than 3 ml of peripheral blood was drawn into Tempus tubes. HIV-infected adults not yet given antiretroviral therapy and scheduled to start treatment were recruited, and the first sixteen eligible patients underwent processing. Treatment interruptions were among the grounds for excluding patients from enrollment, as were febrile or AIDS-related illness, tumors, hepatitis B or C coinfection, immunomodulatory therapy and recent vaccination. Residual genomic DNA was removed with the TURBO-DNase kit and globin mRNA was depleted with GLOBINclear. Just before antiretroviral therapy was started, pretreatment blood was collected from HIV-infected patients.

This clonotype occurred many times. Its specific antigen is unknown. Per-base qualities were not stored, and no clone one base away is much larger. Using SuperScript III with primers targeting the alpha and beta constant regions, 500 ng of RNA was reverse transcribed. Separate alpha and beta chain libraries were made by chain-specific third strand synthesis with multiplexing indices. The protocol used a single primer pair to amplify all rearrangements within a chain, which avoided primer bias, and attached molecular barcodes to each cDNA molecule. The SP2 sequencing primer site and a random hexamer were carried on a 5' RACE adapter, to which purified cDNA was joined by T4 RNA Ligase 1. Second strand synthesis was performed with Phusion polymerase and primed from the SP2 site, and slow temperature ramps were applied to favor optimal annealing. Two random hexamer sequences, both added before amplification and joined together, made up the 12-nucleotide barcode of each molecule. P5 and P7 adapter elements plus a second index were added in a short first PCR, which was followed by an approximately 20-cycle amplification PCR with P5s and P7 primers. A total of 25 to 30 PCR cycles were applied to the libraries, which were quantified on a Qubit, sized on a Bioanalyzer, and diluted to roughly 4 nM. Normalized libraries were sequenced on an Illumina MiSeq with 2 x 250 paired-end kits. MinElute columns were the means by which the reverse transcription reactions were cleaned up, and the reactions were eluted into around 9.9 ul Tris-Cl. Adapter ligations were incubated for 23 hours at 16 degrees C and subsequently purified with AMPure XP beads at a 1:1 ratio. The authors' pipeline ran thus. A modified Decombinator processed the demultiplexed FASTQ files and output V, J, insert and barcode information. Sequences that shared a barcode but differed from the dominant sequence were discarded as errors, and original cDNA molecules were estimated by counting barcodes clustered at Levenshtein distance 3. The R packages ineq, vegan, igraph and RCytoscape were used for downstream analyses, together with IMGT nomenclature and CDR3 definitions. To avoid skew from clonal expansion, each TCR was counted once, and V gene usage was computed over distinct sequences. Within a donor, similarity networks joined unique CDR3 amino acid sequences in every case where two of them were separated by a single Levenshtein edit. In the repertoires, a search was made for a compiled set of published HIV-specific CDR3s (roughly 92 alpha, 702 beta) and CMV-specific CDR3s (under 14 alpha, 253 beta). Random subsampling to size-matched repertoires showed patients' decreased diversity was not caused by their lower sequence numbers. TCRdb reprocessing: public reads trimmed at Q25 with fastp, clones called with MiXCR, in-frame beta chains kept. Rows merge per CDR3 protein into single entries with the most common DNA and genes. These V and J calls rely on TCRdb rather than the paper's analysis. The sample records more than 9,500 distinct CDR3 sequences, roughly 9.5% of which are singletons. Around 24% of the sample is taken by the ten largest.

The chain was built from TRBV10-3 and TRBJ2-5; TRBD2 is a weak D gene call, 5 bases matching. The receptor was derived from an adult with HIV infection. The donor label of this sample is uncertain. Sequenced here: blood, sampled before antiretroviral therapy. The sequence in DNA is TGTGCCATCAGTGAGTCTAGCGTGGAGACCCAGTACTTC. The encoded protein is CAISESSVETQYF.